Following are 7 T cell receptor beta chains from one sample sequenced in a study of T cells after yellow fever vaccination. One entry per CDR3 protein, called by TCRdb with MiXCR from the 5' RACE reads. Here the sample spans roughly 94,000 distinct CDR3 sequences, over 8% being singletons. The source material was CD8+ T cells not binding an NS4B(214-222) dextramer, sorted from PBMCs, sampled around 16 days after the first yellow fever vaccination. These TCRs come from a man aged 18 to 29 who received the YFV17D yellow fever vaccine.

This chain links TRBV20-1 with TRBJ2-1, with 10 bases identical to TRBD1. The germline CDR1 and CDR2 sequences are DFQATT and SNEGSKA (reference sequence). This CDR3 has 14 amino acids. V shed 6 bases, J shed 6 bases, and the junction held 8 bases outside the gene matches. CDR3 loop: CSASGQGFFNEQFF. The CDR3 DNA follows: TGCAGTGCATCGGGACAGGGGTTCTTCAATGAGCAGTTCTTC.

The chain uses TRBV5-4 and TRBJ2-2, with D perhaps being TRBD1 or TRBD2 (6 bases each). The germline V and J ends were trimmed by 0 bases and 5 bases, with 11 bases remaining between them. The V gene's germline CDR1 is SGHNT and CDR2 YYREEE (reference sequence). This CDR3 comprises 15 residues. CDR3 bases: TGTGCCAGCAGCTTGGCCCGGAGGGGGACCGGGGAGCTGTTTTTT. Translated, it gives CASSLARRGTGELFF. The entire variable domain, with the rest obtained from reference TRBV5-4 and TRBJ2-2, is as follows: ETGVTQSPTHLIKTRGQQVTLRCSSQSGHNTVSWYQQALGQGPQFIFQYYREEENGRGNFPPRFSGLQFPNYSSELNVNALELDDSALYLCASSLARRGTGELFFGEGSRLTVL.

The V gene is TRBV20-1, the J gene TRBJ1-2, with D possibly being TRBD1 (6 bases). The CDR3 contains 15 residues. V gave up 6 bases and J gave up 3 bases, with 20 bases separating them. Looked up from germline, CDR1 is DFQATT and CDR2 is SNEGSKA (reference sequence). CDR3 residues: CSARSNRDLDYGYTF. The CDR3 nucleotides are TGCAGTGCAAGAAGTAACAGGGATCTTGACTATGGCTACACCTTC.

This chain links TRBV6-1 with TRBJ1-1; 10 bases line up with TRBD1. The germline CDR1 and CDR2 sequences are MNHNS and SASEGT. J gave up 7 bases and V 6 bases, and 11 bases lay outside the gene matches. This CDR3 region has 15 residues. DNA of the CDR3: TGTGCCAGCAGAACCGGGACAGGGGCGTATAATGAAGCTTTCTTT. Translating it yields CASRTGTGAYNEAFF.

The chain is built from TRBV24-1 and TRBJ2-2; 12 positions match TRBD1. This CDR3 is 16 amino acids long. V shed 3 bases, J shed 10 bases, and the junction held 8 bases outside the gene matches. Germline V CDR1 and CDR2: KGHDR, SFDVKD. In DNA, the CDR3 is TGTGCCACCAGTGATGGTGGGACAGGGGGCCTGGAGGAGCTGTTTTTT. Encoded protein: CATSDGGTGGLEELFF.

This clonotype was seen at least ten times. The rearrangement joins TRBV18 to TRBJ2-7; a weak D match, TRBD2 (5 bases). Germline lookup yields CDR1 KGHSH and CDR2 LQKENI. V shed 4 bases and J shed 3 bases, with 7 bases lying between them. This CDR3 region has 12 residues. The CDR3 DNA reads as TGTGCCAGCTCACGCGAGGGCTACGAGCAGTACGTC. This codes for CASSREGYEQYV.

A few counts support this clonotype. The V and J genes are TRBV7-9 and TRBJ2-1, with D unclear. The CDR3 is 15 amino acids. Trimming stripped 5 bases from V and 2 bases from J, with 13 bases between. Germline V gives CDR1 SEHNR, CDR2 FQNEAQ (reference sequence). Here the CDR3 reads CASSRESLPYNEQFF. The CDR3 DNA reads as TGTGCCAGCAGCAGAGAGTCCTTACCCTACAATGAGCAGTTCTTC.